What follows are 10 T cell receptor beta chains derived from one specimen sequenced in a study of T cell responses to AZD1222 COVID-19 vaccine. TCRdb's table, derived via immunoSEQ multiplex PCR, lists solely in-frame clones and lacks some. The table includes 130,000 to 150,000 clones, less than 95% detected once. The sample was peripheral blood, taken on day 0 of AZD1222 vaccination. All receptors come from an adult in good health.

This chain connects TRBV3-1 (or the pseudogene TRBV3-2) to TRBJ2-5, with D possibly being TRBD2 (5 bases). Trimming stripped 2 bases from V and 1 base from J, with 11 bases between. CDR3 length: 15 residues. CDR1 and CDR2 from the germline V gene are LGHDT and YNNKEL (reference sequence). The CDR3 nucleotides are TGTGCCAGCAGCCAAAATAGCGCTAGCCAAGAGACCCAGTACTTC. Its translation: CASSQNSASQETQYF.

The chain joins TRBV6-4 to TRBJ1-1, with D uncertain. From germline, CDR1 is MRHNA and CDR2 SNTAGT. V lost 7 bases, J lost 0 bases, and 9 bases lay in between. The CDR3 loop spans 13 amino acids. The CDR3: CASTDDLNTEAFF. CDR3 nucleotide sequence: TGTGCCAGCACGGACGACCTGAACACTGAAGCTTTCTTT.

This chain joins TRBV5-5 and TRBJ1-1; 7 bases map to TRBD1. CDR1 is SGHKS and CDR2 is YYEKEE in the germline V gene (reference sequence). The CDR3 contains 15 residues. The V and J ends lost 1 base and 3 bases, in that order; junction bases with no gene match: 6. The CDR3 DNA reads as TGTGCCAGCAGCTTGAGGGCAGGGGGGTACACTGAAGCTTTCTTT. Its protein is CASSLRAGGYTEAFF.

The chain is built from TRBV27 and TRBJ2-1; maybe TRBD1 (6 bases). Germline CDR1 and CDR2: MNHEY and SMNVEV (reference sequence). The CDR3 totals 13 residues. Trimming took off 4 bases at V and 9 bases at J, with 13 bases between the two ends. CDR3 amino acids: CASSWDQGTEQFF. For the CDR3, the DNA is TGTGCCAGCAGTTGGGACCAGGGGACTGAGCAGTTCTTC.

The chain combines TRBV4-1 with TRBJ2-1; TRBD1 is a possible D gene (6 bases). V was trimmed by 0 bases and J by 4 bases, leaving 13 bases between them. Germline assignment: CDR1 MGHRA and CDR2 YSYEKL. The length of the CDR3 is 16 residues. The CDR3 sequence is CASSQDSGQIYNEQFF. The CDR3 DNA follows: TGCGCCAGCAGCCAAGATTCGGGACAAATTTACAATGAGCAGTTCTTC.

This chain links TRBV3-1 (or the pseudogene TRBV3-2) with TRBJ1-1, with 9 bases identical to TRBD1. V was clipped by 0 bases and J by 3 bases; unmatched bases: 8. Per germline, CDR1 LGHDT and CDR2 YNNKEL (reference sequence). The CDR3 runs 17 residues. In nucleotides, the CDR3 is TGTGCCAGCAGCCAAGATCAAGGTTGGACAGGGGACACTGAAGCTTTCTTT. Its translation: CASSQDQGWTGDTEAFF.

The chain has TRBV4-3 and TRBJ1-2; 7 bases line up with TRBD1. Losses at the gene ends were 0 bases for V and 5 bases for J; bases not matched to a gene: 12. Germline V gives CDR1 LGHNA, CDR2 YSLEER. This CDR3 spans 17 amino acids. The CDR3 sequence is CASSQDLVTRGLYGYTF. The CDR3 DNA reads as TGCGCCAGCAGCCAAGATTTGGTGACCAGGGGGTTATATGGCTACACCTTC.

CDR3 DNA: TGTGCCAGCATCCCCCGACTCACTAGCGGGAGGACAGATACGCAGTATTTT. Its translation is CASIPRLTSGRTDTQYF. The chain carries TRBV21-1 and TRBJ2-3; TRBD2, as called in the table, went unchecked against the DNA. TRBV21-1 represents a pseudogene. The CDR3 runs to 17 residues.

V is TRBV4-3 and J is TRBJ2-1; weak D call: TRBD1 (5 bases). The CDR3 covers 17 residues. CDR1 and CDR2 from the germline V gene are LGHNA and YSLEER. Trimming took 5 bases from V and 2 from J, leaving 19 bases between them. The CDR3 region has the DNA TGCGCCAGCAGCTATGGGGCCATACCCTACCCCTACAATGAGCAGTTCTTC. This sequence encodes CASSYGAIPYPYNEQFF.

This clone was recorded once. The chain has TRBV4-1 and TRBJ1-5; D ambiguous. Germline V gene sequence: CDR1 MGHRA, CDR2 YSYEKL. V was clipped by 1 base and J by 6 bases, with 13 bases between them. The CDR3 is 15 residues long. CDR3 sequence reads: CASSQGLSGGQPQHF. The CDR3 nucleotides read TGCGCCAGCAGCCAAGGGTTATCTGGAGGTCAGCCCCAGCATTTT.